This TCR beta chain was sequenced during a study of T cell repertoires in cytomegalovirus infection. Study context: Public signatures in TCR beta pointed to CMV infection and matching HLA type.

CDR1 and CDR2 from the germline V gene are MNHGY and SAAAGT. The CDR3 sequence is 13 residues long. The V end lost 5 bases, the J end lost 6 bases, and 13 bases lay between the germline ends. To note about this clonotype: The target antigen is unknown.

TCRdb reprocessed the reads via MiXCR and lists one record per CDR3 protein. The top ten clones hold 2.8% of a sample with roughly 720,000 distinct CDR3 sequences, roughly 35% of them seen once. Whole-study results and caveats: The cumulative frequency of public TCR beta families distinguished individuals who carried CMV together with the relevant HLA. CMV-specific HLA-C-restricted TCR beta clonotypes dominated the ex vivo response.

This sequence joins TRBV6-8 and TRBJ1-2, with D unresolved. Sequencing input: PBMCs. The sequence was obtained from a human donor in good health (CMV status not recorded). Some clones in this sample may be carry-over from other donors' samples. The CDR3 DNA follows: TGTGCCAGCAGTAGGGCGGGGTCCAATGGCTACACCTTC. The encoded protein is CASSRAGSNGYTF.